This T cell receptor beta chain was identified in a study of spatial heterogeneity in lung cancer. On the study more broadly: The study consistently detected more beta-chain than alpha-chain sequences. Raw reads showed each unique TCR and UMI combination turning up more than ten times on average.

Time point defined: sample taken at primary tumor resection. Unsorted whole RNA of tumor, nontumor lung or frozen PBMC was sequenced. Samples came from 72 TRACERx patients with untreated early-stage lung cancer. The table lists this clonotype with a few counts. Via MiXCR, TCRdb re-called the 5' RACE reads, giving one row per CDR3 protein. The repertoire includes roughly 48,000 distinct CDR3 sequences, roughly 5.2% of them detected once, and around 10% sits in the top ten. The material was PBMCs, obtained at surgery. This receptor was taken from a male donor with early-stage non-small cell lung cancer.

CDR3 loop: CASSAQTSGRAAGELFF. The CDR3 nucleotides read TGTGCCAGTAGTGCCCAGACTAGCGGGAGAGCGGCCGGGGAGCTGTTTTTT. The rearrangement joins TRBV19 to TRBJ2-2; 12 bases align to TRBD2. Germline V CDR1 and CDR2: LNHDA, SQIVND (reference sequence). V was clipped by 5 bases and J by 6 bases; unmatched bases: 10. This CDR3 region has 17 residues.